The 21 T cell receptor beta chains in this list originate from one sample, sequenced in a study of blood T cell repertoires in COVID-19. Only in-frame clones appear in the TCRdb table, and some are missing; sequencing was by immunoSEQ multiplex PCR. Altogether about 200,000 clones are present, 86% being singletons, with the ten largest covering about 26%. The sequenced sample consisted of PBMCs or T cells enriched from blood (not recorded which). These receptor sequences come from a middle-aged woman in a cohort exposed to, infected with or recovered from COVID-19 (not recorded which).

The table lists this clone with a count of one. This sequence joins TRBV3-1 (or the pseudogene TRBV3-2) and TRBJ2-5; D is possibly TRBD2 (6 bases). The V end lost 0 bases, the J end lost 4 bases, and 21 bases lay between the germline ends. The CDR3 runs to 18 residues. Germline loops: CDR1 LGHDT, CDR2 YNNKEL (reference sequence). The CDR3 spells CASSQDWPDPTSRETQYF. The CDR3 nucleotides are TGTGCCAGCAGCCAAGATTGGCCCGATCCGACTAGTAGAGAGACCCAGTACTTC.

The chain links TRBV5-8 to TRBJ1-2; a possible D gene is TRBD1 (6 bases). This CDR3 comprises 15 residues. Germline V lookup: CDR1 SGHTS, CDR2 YDEGEE. V was cut by 2 bases and J by 2 bases, with 13 bases left in between. The CDR3 nucleotides read TGTGCCAGCAGCTTCCGGACAACAGGGAACTATGGCTACACCTTC. This encodes CASSFRTTGNYGYTF.

The J gene is TRBJ2-7, the V gene TRBV10-2, with TRBD2 matching 9 bases. V was clipped by 2 bases and J by 7 bases; unmatched bases: 9. CDR1 WSHSY and CDR2 SAAADI come from the germline V gene. This CDR3 has 15 residues. The CDR3 region is CASSENIAGEGEQYF. Here the CDR3 DNA reads TGCGCCAGCAGTGAGAATATAGCGGGAGAGGGTGAGCAGTACTTC.

V gene TRBV29-1 combines with J gene TRBJ1-1; TRBD1 matches 7 bases. Per germline, CDR1 SQVTM and CDR2 ANQGSEA. The CDR3 sequence is 16 residues long. With 4 bases clipped from V and 0 bases from J, the junction kept 11 bases outside the gene matches. The CDR3, as DNA: TGCAGCGTTGTAGGGCGGGACAGCAAAATGAACACTGAAGCTTTCTTT. Protein sequence: CSVVGRDSKMNTEAFF.

V is TRBV4-1 and J is TRBJ1-1; 7 bases align to TRBD1. The CDR3 runs to 17 residues. V shed 4 bases and J 0 bases; nucleotides not matched to a gene: 11. Germline assignment: CDR1 MGHRA and CDR2 YSYEKL. The CDR3 spells CASSPRDSRILNTEAFF. CDR3 DNA: TGCGCCAGCAGCCCGCGGGACAGTAGGATTTTGAACACTGAAGCTTTCTTT.

The chain joins TRBV4-1 to TRBJ2-2; the match to TRBD2 covers 9 bases. Germline-derived CDR1 and CDR2 are MGHRA and YSYEKL. Trimming removed 3 bases from V and 8 bases from J; junction bases left unmatched: 10. This CDR3 is 16 amino acids long. The DNA for the CDR3 is TGCGCCAGCAGCCACCCCAAAAAGACTAGCGGAGGGGAGCTGTTTTTT. Residues: CASSHPKKTSGGELFF.

The rearrangement uses TRBV28 and TRBJ1-4; D is unresolved. V was shortened by 5 bases and J by 0 bases, with 7 bases between the two germline ends. CDR3 length: 14 amino acids. CDR1 is MDHEN and CDR2 is SYDVKM in the germline V gene. The chain's CDR3 is CASSPQATNEKLFF. DNA of the CDR3: TGTGCCAGCAGTCCGCAGGCAACTAATGAAAAACTGTTTTTT. The complete variable domain, with remaining parts taken from reference TRBV28 and TRBJ1-4, reads DVKVTQSSRYLVKRTGEKVFLECVQDMDHENMFWYRQDPGLGLRLIYFSYDVKMKEKGDIPEGYSVSREKKERFSLILESASTNQTSMYLCASSPQATNEKLFFGSGTQLSVL.

This chain connects TRBV5-1 to TRBJ2-1; D perhaps matches TRBD1 (6 bases). Trimming took off 1 base at V and 5 bases at J, with 13 bases between the two ends. The CDR3 is 15 amino acids. Germline CDR1 SGHRS, CDR2 YFSETQ. The CDR3 nucleotides are TGCGCCAGCAGCTTGAGATACAGGGTGGACAATGAGCAGTTCTTC. The encoded protein is CASSLRYRVDNEQFF.

There are a few counts of this clone. The chain is built from TRBV11-2 and TRBJ1-2; a weak D match, TRBD1 (5 bases). V lost 5 bases and J lost 10, with 26 bases in between. The CDR3 is 16 amino acids. Germline V gene data show CDR1 as SGHAT and CDR2 as FQNNGV. The CDR3 coding sequence is TGTGCCAGCAGCCTAACGGGGGGAGGGCTCCGGTTTGACTACACCTTC. Protein sequence: CASSLTGGGLRFDYTF.

The table lists this clone with a count of one. The V call is TRBV7-2, the J call TRBJ1-1; TRBD1 is a possible D gene (6 bases). CDR3 length: 13 residues. CDR1 is SGHTA and CDR2 is FQGNSA in the germline V gene. The V gene lost 4 bases and the J gene lost 6 bases, with 12 bases spanning the gap. The CDR3, as DNA: TGTGCCAGCAGCTCTACAGGGTGGGCTGAAGCTTTCTTT. It yields the protein CASSSTGWAEAFF.

The V call is TRBV6-5, the J call TRBJ1-2; TRBD1 agrees at 8 bases. With V trimmed by 6 bases and J by 3 bases, 3 bases remained unmatched. This CDR3 comprises 13 residues. Germline CDR1 MNHEY, CDR2 SVGAGI. The CDR3 loop reads CASSPGGDYGYTF. The CDR3, as DNA: TGTGCCAGCAGCCCAGGGGGCGACTATGGCTACACCTTC.

The V call is TRBV27, the J call TRBJ2-7; possible D gene TRBD2, 5 bases. The length of the CDR3 is 13 residues. From germline, CDR1 is MNHEY and CDR2 SMNVEV (reference sequence). The V and J ends lost 7 bases and 7 bases respectively, with 17 bases between them. CDR3 coding DNA: TGTGCCAGCACCCGACTCGAAACGGGGGAGCAGTACTTC. It codes for CASTRLETGEQYF.

The V gene is TRBV10-3, the J gene TRBJ2-7, with D perhaps TRBD2 (6 bases). Germline V lookup: CDR1 ENHRY, CDR2 SYGVKD. This CDR3 comprises 14 residues. V was trimmed by 3 bases and J by 5 bases, leaving 14 bases between them. The CDR3 here is CAISDTERVDEQYF. The CDR3 DNA reads TGTGCCATCAGTGATACCGAGCGGGTTGACGAGCAGTACTTC.

The V and J genes are TRBV5-1 and TRBJ1-1; 10 positions match TRBD1. CDR3 size: 16 residues. The germline V gene has CDR1 SGHRS and CDR2 YFSETQ. V was pared by 0 bases and J by 4 bases, with 6 bases of the junction left unmatched. The CDR3 DNA follows: TGCGCCAGCAGCTTGGCCAGACAGGGGGCCATCACTGAAGCTTTCTTT. Amino acids: CASSLARQGAITEAFF. Full variable domain (outside the CDR3, taken from reference TRBV5-1 and TRBJ1-1): KAGVTQTPRYLIKTRGQQVTLSCSPISGHRSVSWYQQTPGQGLQFLFEYFSETQRNKGNFPGRFSGRQFSNSRSEMNVSTLELGDSALYLCASSLARQGAITEAFFGQGTRLTVV.

This chain connects TRBV18 to TRBJ2-7; TRBD2 might be the D (5 bases). CDR3 length equals 15 residues. Germline lookup yields CDR1 KGHSH and CDR2 LQKENI. V shed 2 bases and J shed 2 bases, with 13 bases lying between them. CDR3 coding DNA: TGTGCCAGCTCACCAGCATCCGGGAACACCTACGAGCAGTACTTC. Its translation is CASSPASGNTYEQYF.

The chain combines TRBV12-5 with TRBJ2-3, with 12 bases matching TRBD2. V lost 3 bases and J lost 0; bases outside the gene matches: 4. The germline V gene encodes CDR1 LGHNT and CDR2 FRNRAP. This CDR3 spans 17 amino acids. The CDR3 region is CASGFAGTSGSTDTQYF. The DNA of the CDR3 is TGTGCTAGTGGTTTTGCCGGGACTAGCGGGAGCACAGATACGCAGTATTTT.

The chain is built from TRBV5-5 and TRBJ2-1, with 9 bases identical to TRBD2. Germline values: CDR1 SGHKS, CDR2 YYEKEE (reference sequence). The V and J ends lost 3 bases and 9 bases, in that order; junction bases with no gene match: 4. The CDR3 has 13 amino acids. The CDR3 here is CASSSGTSSEQFF. The DNA of the CDR3 is TGTGCCAGCAGCTCCGGGACTAGCAGTGAGCAGTTCTTC.

This clone has only one observation. This chain links TRBV11-2 with TRBJ2-1; D is undetermined. This CDR3 has 13 residues. Trimming took 5 bases from V and 4 from J, leaving 9 bases between them. In germline, CDR1 is SGHAT, CDR2 FQNNGV. The CDR3 coding sequence is TGTGCCAGCAGCCAGGCAGTGTACAATGAGCAGTTCTTC. Translating it yields CASSQAVYNEQFF.

This rearrangement joins TRBV18 to TRBJ1-5; no reliable D call. V lost 0 bases to trimming and J lost 7 bases, with 4 bases between them. Looked up from germline, CDR1 is KGHSH and CDR2 is LQKENI. CDR3 length equals 12 residues. CDR3 DNA sequence: TGTGCCAGCTCACCACCTCTACAGCCCCAGCATTTT. Protein sequence: CASSPPLQPQHF.

This chain connects TRBV3-1 (or the pseudogene TRBV3-2) to TRBJ2-2; 8 bases fit TRBD2. Germline V CDR1 and CDR2: LGHDT, YNNKEL (reference sequence). J lost 1 base, V lost 2 bases, and 3 bases had no gene match. CDR3 size: 16 residues. This CDR3 reads CASSQPGGQNTGELFF. CDR3 DNA sequence: TGTGCCAGCAGCCAACCGGGGGGGCAGAACACCGGGGAGCTGTTTTTT.

J is TRBJ1-6 and V is TRBV5-6; D is perhaps TRBD1 (6 bases). The CDR3 extends over 15 amino acids. Trimming left V 3 bases short and J 9 bases short, with 16 bases between. Germline CDR1 reads SGHDT; CDR2 reads YYEEEE. The CDR3 DNA follows: TGTGCCAGCAGCTCCGCCACAGGGCTCTCTTCACCCCTCCACTTT. This translates into CASSSATGLSSPLHF.